This T cell receptor (beta chain) was sequenced during a study of regulatory T cells in long-lasting Graves disease. Study findings and constraints: Persistent patients shared more public clonotypes (about 2,600) than new patients (about 930).

Germline CDR1 and CDR2: SGHAT and FQNNGV. The CDR3 loop spans 13 amino acids. Construction of TCR beta libraries relied on iRepertoire HTBI primers and on Arm-PCR targeting CDR3 regions. TCRdb reanalysed the multiplex PCR reads using MiXCR and keeps one entry per CDR3 protein. The sample holds hundreds of thousands of distinct CDR3 sequences; 12% are singletons and the top ten take over 7%. Noted time point: newly diagnosed GD, antithyroid drugs for less than 3 months. Extracted RNA from PBMCs served as the source of the TCR library. For this clonotype: Its antigen is not identified. This clone may be a read error of a much larger clone one base away.

This sample also appeared in a second study, on T cells in Graves' hyperthyroidism and ophthalmopathy.

The chain couples TRBV11-2 to TRBJ1-2, with D possibly matching TRBD1 (6 bases). This clonotype was obtained from a woman aged 25 to 39 with Graves disease. Sequencing used peripheral blood mononuclear cells (PBMCs), obtained at new diagnosis, from a patient treated with antithyroid drugs. The CDR3 bases are TGTGCCAACAGCCACGGACAGAGCTATGGCTACACCTTC. Translation: CANSHGQSYGYTF.